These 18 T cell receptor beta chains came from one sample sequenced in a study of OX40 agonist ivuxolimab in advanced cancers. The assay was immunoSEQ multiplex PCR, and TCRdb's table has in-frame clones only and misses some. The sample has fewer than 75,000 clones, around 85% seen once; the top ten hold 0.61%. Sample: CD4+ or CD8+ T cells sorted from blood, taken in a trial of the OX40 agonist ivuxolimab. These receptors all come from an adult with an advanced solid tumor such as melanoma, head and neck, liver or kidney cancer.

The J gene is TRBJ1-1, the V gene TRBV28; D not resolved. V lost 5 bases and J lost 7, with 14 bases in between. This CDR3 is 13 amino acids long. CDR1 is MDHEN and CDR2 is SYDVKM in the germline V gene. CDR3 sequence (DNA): TGTGCCAGCAGTGGGTCGCCAAAAATTGAAGCTTTCTTT. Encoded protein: CASSGSPKIEAFF. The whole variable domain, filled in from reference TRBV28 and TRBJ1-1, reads DVKVTQSSRYLVKRTGEKVFLECVQDMDHENMFWYRQDPGLGLRLIYFSYDVKMKEKGDIPEGYSVSREKKERFSLILESASTNQTSMYLCASSGSPKIEAFFGQGTRLTVV.

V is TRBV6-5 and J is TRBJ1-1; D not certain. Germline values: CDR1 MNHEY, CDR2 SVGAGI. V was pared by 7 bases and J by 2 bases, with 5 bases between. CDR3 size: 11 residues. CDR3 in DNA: TGTGCCAGCAAACTAAACACTGAAGCTTTCTTT. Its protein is CASKLNTEAFF.

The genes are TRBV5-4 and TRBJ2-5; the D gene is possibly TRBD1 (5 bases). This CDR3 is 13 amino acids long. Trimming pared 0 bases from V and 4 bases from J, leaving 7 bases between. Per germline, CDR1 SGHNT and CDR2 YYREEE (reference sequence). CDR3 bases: TGTGCCAGCAGCTTGGAGGGGCCAGAGACCCAGTACTTC. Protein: CASSLEGPETQYF.

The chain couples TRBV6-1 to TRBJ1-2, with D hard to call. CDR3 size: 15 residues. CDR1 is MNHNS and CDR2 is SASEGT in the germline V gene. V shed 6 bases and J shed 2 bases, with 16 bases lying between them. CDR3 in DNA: TGTGCCAGCAGCGCAGGAAGGAACGTAAACTATGGCTACACCTTC. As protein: CASSAGRNVNYGYTF.

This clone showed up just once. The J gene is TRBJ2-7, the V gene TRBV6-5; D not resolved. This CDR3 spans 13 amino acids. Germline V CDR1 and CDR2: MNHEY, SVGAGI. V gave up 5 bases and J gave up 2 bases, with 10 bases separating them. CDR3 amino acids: CASSTDGAYEQYF. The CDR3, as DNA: TGTGCCAGCAGTACGGACGGAGCCTACGAGCAGTACTTC.

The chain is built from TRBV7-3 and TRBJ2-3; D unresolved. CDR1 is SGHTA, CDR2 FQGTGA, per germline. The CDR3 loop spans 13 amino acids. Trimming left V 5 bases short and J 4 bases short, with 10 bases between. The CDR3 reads CASSPSGPDTQYF. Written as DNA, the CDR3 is TGTGCCAGCAGCCCCTCCGGGCCAGATACGCAGTATTTT.

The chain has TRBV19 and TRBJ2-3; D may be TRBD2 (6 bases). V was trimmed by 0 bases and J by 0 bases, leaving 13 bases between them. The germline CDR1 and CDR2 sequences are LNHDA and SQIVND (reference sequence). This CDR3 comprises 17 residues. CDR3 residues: CASSIDLARTSTDTQYF. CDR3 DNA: TGTGCCAGTAGTATAGACCTAGCGCGTACTAGCACAGATACGCAGTATTTT.

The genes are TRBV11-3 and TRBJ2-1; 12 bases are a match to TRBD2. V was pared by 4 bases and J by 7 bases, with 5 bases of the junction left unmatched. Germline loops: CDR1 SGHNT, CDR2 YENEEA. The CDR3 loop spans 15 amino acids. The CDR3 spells CASSSGLAGFNEQFF. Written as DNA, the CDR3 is TGTGCCAGCAGCTCCGGACTAGCGGGATTTAATGAGCAGTTCTTC.

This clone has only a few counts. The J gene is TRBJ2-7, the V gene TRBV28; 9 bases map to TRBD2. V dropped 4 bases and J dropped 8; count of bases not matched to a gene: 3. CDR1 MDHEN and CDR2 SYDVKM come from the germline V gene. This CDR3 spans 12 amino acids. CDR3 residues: CASSWLAGQQYF. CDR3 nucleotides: TGTGCCAGCAGTTGGCTAGCGGGACAGCAGTACTTC.

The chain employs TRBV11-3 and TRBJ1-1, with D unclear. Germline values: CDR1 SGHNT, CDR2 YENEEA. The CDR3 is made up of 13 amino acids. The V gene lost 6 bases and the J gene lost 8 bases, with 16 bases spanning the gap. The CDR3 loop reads CASSLMAPKEAFF. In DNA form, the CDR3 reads TGTGCCAGCAGTCTAATGGCTCCCAAAGAAGCTTTCTTT.

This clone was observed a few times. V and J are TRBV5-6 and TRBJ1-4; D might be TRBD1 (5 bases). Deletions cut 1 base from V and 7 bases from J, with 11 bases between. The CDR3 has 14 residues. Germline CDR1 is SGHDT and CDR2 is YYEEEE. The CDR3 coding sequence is TGTGCCAGCAGCTTGCCAGGGAGAGGTGAAAAACTGTTTTTT. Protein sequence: CASSLPGRGEKLFF. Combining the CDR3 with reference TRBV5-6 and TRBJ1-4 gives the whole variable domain DAGVTQSPTHLIKTRGQQVTLRCSPKSGHDTVSWYQQALGQGPQFIFQYYEEEERQRGNFPDRFSGHQFPNYSSELNVNALLLGDSALYLCASSLPGRGEKLFFGSGTQLSVL.

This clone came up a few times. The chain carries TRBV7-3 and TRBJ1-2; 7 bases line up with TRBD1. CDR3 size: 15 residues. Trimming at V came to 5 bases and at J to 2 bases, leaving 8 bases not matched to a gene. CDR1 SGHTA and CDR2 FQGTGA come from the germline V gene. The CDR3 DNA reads TGTGCCAGCAGCCCGACAGGGTTAAACAACTATGGCTACACCTTC. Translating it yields CASSPTGLNNYGYTF.

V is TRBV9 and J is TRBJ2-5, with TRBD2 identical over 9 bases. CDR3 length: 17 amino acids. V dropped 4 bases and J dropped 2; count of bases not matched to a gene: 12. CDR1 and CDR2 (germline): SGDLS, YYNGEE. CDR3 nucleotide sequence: TGTGCCAGCAGCTCCGGGATTAGAGCGGGAGGACAAGAGACCCAGTACTTC. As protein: CASSSGIRAGGQETQYF.

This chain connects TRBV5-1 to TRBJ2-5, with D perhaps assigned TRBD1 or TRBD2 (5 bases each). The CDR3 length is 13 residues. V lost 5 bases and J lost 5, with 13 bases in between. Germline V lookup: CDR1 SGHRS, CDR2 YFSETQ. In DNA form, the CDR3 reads TGCGCCAGCAGTCGGGGCATGGGGGAGACCCAGTACTTC. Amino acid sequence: CASSRGMGETQYF.

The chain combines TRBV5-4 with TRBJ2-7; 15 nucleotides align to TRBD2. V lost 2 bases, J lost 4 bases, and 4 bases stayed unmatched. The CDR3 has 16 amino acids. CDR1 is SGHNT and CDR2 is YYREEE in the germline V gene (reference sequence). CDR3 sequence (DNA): TGTGCCAGCAGCTTTGGCGGGACTAGCGGGAGGTACGAGCAGTACTTC. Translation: CASSFGGTSGRYEQYF.

This CDR3 reads CASSLSGGTDTQYF. As DNA, the CDR3 is TGCGCCAGCAGCTTATCGGGGGGCACAGATACGCAGTATTTT. The V and J genes are TRBV5-1 and TRBJ2-3, with TRBD2 as a possible D gene (6 bases). Trimming stripped 2 bases from V and 1 base from J, with 8 bases between. Germline V gene lookup returns CDR1 SGHRS and CDR2 YFSETQ. The length of the CDR3 is 14 residues.

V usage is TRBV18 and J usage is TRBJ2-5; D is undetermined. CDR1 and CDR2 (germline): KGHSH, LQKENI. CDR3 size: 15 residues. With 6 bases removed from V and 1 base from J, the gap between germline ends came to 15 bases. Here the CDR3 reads CASSWGLKAQETQYF. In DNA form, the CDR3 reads TGTGCCAGCTCTTGGGGTCTCAAAGCCCAAGAGACCCAGTACTTC.

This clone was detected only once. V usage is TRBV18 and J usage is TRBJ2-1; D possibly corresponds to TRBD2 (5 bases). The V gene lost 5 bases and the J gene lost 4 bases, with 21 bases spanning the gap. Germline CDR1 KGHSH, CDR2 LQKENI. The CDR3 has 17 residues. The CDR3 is CASSIVGSAGTYNEQFF. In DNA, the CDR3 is TGTGCCAGCTCAATAGTAGGGTCCGCGGGTACTTACAATGAGCAGTTCTTC.